The source of this T cell receptor (beta chain) is a study of a mutant IDH1 vaccine in newly diagnosed glioma. Study in general: Radiotherapy, temozolomide, or both had been given previously, and both were given to most.

The method was immunoSEQ multiplex PCR; TCRdb's version includes in-frame clones alone and lacks a portion of them. The table has tens of thousands of clones, approximately 80% seen once. Notes on this clone: Its target is not known.

The CDR3 is made up of 15 amino acids. Germline V lookup: CDR1 SGHTA, CDR2 FQGNSA. V lost 1 base, J lost 0 bases, and 8 bases lay in between. The sample's time point: baseline, week 1 (first vaccination visit). Treatment given: pre-vaccination baseline after standard-of-care therapy. New astrocytomas of WHO grade 3 or 4 that were IDH1-mutant and ATRX-lost were found in the donors. The study's findings and limits: It seemed that pseudoprogression was not linked to changes in the top peripheral T cell clonotypes. It was approximately 93% of patients that developed vaccine-induced immune responses.

The genes are TRBV7-2 and TRBJ2-3, with no clear D. Sequenced here: PBMCs, sampled from a glioma patient treated with radiotherapy, temozolomide or both. This receptor was obtained from a man aged 25-45 years with glioma. CDR3 region: CASSLDTLSTDTQYF. CDR3 coding DNA: TGTGCCAGCAGCTTAGACACCCTTAGCACAGATACGCAGTATTTT. The entire variable domain, with the rest obtained from reference TRBV7-2 and TRBJ2-3, is as follows: GAGVSQSPSNKVTEKGKDVELRCDPISGHTALYWYRQSLGQGLEFLIYFQGNSAPDKSGLPSDRFSAERTGGSVSTLTIQRTQQEDSAVYLCASSLDTLSTDTQYFGPGTRLTVL.